This TCR beta chain was recorded in a study of T-cell memory formation after mild COVID-19. Overall study: The two donors had largely donor-specific TCR clusters. Points from the study as a whole: CM and EM subsets held most contracting CD4+ clones; EMRA held CD8+ ones. Cross-reactive memory apparently joined, as some responding clones appeared in pre-infection memory. The study found balanced CD4/CD8 in clones contracting day 15 to 85 and a CD4+ lean in later expanders.

Comment on this clonotype: Its antigen is unidentified.

V gave up 4 bases and J gave up 1 base, with 11 bases separating them. CDR3 length: 14 residues. Germline assignment: CDR1 SGHTA and CDR2 FQGNSA. TCRdb reanalysed the 5' RACE reads using MiXCR and keeps one entry per CDR3 protein. Here the sample spans about 400,000 distinct CDR3 sequences, more than 15% being singletons. The source of this sequence is a man younger than 35 who had mild COVID-19 (a few samples of this study predate the infection). Cell type and time point are not known. Material for sequencing was PBMCs or a T cell subset sorted from them (not recorded which). The genes are TRBV7-2 and TRBJ2-7, with a possible D match to TRBD2 (5 bases). The CDR3 spells CASSSRGWSYEQYF. Here the CDR3 DNA reads TGTGCCAGCAGCTCCCGCGGGTGGTCCTACGAGCAGTACTTC.